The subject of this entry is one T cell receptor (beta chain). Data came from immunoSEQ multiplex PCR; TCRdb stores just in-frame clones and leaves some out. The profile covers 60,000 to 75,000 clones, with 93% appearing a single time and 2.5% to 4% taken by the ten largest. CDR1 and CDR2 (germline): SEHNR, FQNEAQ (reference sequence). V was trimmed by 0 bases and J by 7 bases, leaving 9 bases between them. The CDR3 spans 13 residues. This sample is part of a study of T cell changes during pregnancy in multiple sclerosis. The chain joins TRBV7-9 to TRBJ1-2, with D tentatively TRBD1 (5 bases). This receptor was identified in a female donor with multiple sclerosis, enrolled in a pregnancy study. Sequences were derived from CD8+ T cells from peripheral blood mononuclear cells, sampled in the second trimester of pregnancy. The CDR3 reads CASSLAVGLGYTF. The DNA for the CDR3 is TGTGCCAGCAGCTTAGCGGTGGGGCTTGGCTACACCTTC.